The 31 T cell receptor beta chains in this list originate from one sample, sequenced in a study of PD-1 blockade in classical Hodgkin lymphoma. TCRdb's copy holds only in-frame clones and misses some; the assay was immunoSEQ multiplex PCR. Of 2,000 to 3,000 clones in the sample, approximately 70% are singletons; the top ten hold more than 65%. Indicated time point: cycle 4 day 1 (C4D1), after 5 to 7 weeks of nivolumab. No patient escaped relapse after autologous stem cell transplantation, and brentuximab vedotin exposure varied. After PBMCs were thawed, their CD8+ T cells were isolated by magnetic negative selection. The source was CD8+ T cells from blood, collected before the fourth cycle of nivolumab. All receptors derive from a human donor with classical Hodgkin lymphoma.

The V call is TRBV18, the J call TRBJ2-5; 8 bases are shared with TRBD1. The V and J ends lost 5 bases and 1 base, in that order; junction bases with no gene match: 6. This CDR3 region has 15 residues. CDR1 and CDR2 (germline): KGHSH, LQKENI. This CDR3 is CASSSQGGTQETQYF. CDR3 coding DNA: TGTGCCAGCTCATCACAGGGGGGCACCCAAGAGACCCAGTACTTC.

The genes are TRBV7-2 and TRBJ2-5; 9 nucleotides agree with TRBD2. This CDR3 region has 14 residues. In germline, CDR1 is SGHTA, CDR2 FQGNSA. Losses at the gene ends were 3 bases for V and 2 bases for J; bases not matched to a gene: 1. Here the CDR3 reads CASSFLAGQETQYF. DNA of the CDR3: TGTGCCAGCAGCTTCCTAGCGGGGCAAGAGACCCAGTACTTC.

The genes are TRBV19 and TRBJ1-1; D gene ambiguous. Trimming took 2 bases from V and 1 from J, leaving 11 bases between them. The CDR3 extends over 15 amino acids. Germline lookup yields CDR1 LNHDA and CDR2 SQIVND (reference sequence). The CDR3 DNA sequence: TGTGCCAGTAGTATATTGTATAGACAGAACACTGAAGCTTTCTTT. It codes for CASSILYRQNTEAFF.

Here the CDR3 DNA reads TGTGCCAGCAGCCCCCACTACGAGCAGTACTTC. Encoded protein: CASSPHYEQYF. The chain combines TRBV11-1 with TRBJ2-7; no clear D gene. The CDR3 consists of 11 residues. V was cut by 5 bases and J by 3 bases, with 5 bases left in between. Germline V CDR1 and CDR2: SGHAT, FQDESV (reference sequence).

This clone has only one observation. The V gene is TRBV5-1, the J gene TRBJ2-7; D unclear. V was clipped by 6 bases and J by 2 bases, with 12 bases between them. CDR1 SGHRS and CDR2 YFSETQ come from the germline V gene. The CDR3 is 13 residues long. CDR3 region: CASKTDGTYEQYF. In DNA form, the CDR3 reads TGCGCCAGCAAAACGGACGGAACCTACGAGCAGTACTTC.

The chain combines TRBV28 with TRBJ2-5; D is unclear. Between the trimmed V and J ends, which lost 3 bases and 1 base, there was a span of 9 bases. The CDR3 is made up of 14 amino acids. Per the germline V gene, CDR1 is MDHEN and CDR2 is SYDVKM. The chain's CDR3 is CASSLWRLQETQYF. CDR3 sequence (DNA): TGTGCCAGCAGTTTGTGGCGGCTCCAAGAGACCCAGTACTTC. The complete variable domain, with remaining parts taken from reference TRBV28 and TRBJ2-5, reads DVKVTQSSRYLVKRTGEKVFLECVQDMDHENMFWYRQDPGLGLRLIYFSYDVKMKEKGDIPEGYSVSREKKERFSLILESASTNQTSMYLCASSLWRLQETQYFGPGTRLLVL.

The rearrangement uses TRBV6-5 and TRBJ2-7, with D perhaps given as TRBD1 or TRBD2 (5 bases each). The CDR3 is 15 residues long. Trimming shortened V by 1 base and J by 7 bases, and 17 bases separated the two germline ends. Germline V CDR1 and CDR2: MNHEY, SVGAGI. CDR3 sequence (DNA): TGTGCCAGCAGTTACTGGCCGGGGCGCCCGAGGGAGCAGTACTTC. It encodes CASSYWPGRPREQYF.

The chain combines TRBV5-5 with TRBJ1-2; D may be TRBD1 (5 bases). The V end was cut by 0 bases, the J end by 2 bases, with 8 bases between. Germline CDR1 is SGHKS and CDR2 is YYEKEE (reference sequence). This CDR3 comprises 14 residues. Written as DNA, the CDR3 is TGTGCCAGCAGCTTGGCCGGGGGAAACTATGGCTACACCTTC. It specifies CASSLAGGNYGYTF.

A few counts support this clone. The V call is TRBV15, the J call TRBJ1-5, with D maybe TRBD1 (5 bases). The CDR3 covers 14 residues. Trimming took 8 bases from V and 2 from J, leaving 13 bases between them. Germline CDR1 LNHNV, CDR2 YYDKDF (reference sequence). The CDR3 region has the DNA TGTGCCACCTCCTGGGGGGGAGGCAATCAGCCCCAGCATTTT. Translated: CATSWGGGNQPQHF.

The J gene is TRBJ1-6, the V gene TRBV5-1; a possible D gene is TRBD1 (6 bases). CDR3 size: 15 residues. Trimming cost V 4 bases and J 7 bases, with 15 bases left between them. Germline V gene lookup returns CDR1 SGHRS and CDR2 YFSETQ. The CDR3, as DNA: TGCGCCAGCAGCCTCCTACAGGGACCAAATTCACCCCTCCACTTT. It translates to CASSLLQGPNSPLHF.

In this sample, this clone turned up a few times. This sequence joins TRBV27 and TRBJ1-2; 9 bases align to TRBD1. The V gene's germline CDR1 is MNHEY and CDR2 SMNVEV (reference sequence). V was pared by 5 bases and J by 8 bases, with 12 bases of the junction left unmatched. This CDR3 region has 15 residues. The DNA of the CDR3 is TGTGCCAGCAGTCAAGGGACAGGGCCCTTGAGGGGCTACACCTTC. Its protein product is CASSQGTGPLRGYTF.

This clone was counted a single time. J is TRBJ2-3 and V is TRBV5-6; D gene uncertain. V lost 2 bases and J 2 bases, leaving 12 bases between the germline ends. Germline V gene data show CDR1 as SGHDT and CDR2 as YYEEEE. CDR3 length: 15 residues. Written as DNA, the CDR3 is TGTGCCAGCAGCTTTGATCCAGTCTCCACAGATACGCAGTATTTT. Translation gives CASSFDPVSTDTQYF.

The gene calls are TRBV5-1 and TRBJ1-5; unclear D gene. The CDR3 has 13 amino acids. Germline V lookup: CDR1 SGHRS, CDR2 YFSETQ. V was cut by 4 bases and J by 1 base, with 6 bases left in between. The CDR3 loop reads CASSPRSNQPQHF. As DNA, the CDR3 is TGCGCCAGCAGCCCACGGAGCAATCAGCCCCAGCATTTT.

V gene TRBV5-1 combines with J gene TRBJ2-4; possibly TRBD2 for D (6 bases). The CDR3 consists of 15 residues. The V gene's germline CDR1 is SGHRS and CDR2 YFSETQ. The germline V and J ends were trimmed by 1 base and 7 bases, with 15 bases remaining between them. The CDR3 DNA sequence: TGCGCCAGCAGCTTGCTGGGGGGAGAGCAGAACATTCAGTACTTC. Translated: CASSLLGGEQNIQYF.

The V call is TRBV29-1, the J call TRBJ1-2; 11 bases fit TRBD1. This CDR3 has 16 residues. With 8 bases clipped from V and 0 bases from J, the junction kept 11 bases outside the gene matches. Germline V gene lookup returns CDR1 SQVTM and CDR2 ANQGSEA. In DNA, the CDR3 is TGCAGCCTTTTGAGGGGACAGGGGGAGCCTAACTATGGCTACACCTTC. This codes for CSLLRGQGEPNYGYTF.

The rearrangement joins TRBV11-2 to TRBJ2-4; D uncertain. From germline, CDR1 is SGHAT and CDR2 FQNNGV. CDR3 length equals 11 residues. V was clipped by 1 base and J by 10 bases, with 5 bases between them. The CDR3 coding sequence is TGTGCCAGCAGCTTAGCGAGTATTCAGTACTTC. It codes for CASSLASIQYF.

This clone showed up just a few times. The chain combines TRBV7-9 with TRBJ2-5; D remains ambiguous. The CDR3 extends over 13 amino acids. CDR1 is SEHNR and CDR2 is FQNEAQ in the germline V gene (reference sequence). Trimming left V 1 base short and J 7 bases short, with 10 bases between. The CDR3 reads CASSLVSPGTQYF. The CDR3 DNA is TGTGCCAGCAGCTTAGTTAGCCCGGGGACCCAGTACTTC.

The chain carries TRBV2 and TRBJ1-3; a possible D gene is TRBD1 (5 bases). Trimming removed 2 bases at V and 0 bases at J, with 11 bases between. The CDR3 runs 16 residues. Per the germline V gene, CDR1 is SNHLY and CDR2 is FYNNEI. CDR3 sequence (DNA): TGTGCCAGCAGTGAATCGGGGGGGTACTCTGGAAACACCATATATTTT. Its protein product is CASSESGGYSGNTIYF.

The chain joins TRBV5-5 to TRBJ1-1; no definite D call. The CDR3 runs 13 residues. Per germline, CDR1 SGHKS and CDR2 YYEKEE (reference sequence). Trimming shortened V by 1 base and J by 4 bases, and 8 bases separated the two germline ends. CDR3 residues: CASSLLPGTEAFF. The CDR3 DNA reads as TGTGCCAGCAGCTTGTTACCGGGCACTGAAGCTTTCTTT. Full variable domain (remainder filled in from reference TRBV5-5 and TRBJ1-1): DAGVTQSPTHLIKTRGQQVTLRCSPISGHKSVSWYQQVLGQGPQFIFQYYEKEERGRGNFPDRFSARQFPNYSSELNVNALLLGDSALYLCASSLLPGTEAFFGQGTRLTVV.

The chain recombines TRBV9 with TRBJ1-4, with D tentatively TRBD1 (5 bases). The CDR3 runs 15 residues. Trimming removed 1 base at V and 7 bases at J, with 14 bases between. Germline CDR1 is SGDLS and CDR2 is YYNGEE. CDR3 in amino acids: CASSVYGQGGEKLFF. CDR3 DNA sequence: TGTGCCAGCAGCGTATACGGGCAGGGTGGTGAAAAACTGTTTTTT. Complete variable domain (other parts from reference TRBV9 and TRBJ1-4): DSGVTQTPKHLITATGQRVTLRCSPRSGDLSVYWYQQSLDQGLQFLIQYYNGEERAKGNILERFSAQQFPDLHSELNLSSLELGDSALYFCASSVYGQGGEKLFFGSGTQLSVL.

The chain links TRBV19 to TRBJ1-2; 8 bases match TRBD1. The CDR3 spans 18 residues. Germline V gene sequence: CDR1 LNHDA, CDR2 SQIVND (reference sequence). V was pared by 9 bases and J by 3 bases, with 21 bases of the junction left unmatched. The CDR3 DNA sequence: TGTGCCAGCACAAGGGACCCGGGACAGGAAGTCTTTGACTATGGCTACACCTTC. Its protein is CASTRDPGQEVFDYGYTF.

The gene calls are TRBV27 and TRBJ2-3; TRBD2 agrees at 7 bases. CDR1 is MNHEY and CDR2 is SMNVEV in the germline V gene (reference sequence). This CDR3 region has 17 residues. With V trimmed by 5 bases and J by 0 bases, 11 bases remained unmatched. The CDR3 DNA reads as TGTGCCAGCAGTCTTCGTGCTAGCGGCATTAGCACAGATACGCAGTATTTT. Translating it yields CASSLRASGISTDTQYF.

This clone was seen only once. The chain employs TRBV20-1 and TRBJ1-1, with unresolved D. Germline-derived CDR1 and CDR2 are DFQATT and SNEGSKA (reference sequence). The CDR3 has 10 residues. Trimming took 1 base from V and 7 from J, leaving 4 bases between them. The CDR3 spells CSARGVEAFF. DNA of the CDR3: TGCAGTGCTAGAGGGGTTGAAGCTTTCTTT.

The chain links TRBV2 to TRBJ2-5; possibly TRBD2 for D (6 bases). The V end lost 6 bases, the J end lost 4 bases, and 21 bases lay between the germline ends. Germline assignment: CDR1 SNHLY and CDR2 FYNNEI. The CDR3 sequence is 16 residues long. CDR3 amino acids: CASRPHRLGSVETQYF. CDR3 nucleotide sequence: TGTGCCAGCAGACCCCACCGACTAGGTAGCGTAGAGACCCAGTACTTC. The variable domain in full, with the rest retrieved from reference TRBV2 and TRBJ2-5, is EPEVTQTPSHQVTQMGQEVILRCVPISNHLYFYWYRQILGQKVEFLVSFYNNEISEKSEIFDDQFSVERPDGSNFTLKIRSTKLEDSAMYFCASRPHRLGSVETQYFGPGTRLLVL.

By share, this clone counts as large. The CDR3 nucleotides read TGTGCCAGCAGCCCCCACTACGAGCAGTACTTC. Its translation is CASSPHYEQYF. The chain joins TRBV7-9 to TRBJ2-7; D remains ambiguous. The CDR3 is 11 amino acids. Trimming stripped 5 bases from V and 3 bases from J, with 5 bases between. CDR1 SEHNR and CDR2 FQNEAQ come from the germline V gene (reference sequence).

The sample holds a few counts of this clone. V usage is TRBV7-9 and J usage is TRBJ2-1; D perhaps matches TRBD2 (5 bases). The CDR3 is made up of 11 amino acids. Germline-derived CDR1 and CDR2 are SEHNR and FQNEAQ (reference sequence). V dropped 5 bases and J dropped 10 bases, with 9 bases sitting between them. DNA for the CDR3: TGTGCCAGCAGCCTCACTAGAGAGCAGTTCTTC. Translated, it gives CASSLTREQFF.

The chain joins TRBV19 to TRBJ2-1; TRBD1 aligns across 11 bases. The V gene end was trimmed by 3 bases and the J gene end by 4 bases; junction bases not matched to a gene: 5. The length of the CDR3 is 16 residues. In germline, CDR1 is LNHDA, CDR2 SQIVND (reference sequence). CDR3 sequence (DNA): TGTGCCAGTAGTATCCTCCGGGACAGGGGGTACAATGAGCAGTTCTTC. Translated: CASSILRDRGYNEQFF. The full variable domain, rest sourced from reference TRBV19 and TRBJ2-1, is DGGITQSPKYLFRKEGQNVTLSCEQNLNHDAMYWYRQDPGQGLRLIYYSQIVNDFQKGDIAEGYSVSREKKESFPLTVTSAQKNPTAFYLCASSILRDRGYNEQFFGPGTRLTVL.

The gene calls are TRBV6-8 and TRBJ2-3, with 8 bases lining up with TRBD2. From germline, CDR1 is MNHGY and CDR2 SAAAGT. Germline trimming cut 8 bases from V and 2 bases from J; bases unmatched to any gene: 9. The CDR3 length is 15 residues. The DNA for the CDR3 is TGTGCCAGCGTACGGGGGGGCCGTGTCACAGATACGCAGTATTTT. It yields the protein CASVRGGRVTDTQYF.

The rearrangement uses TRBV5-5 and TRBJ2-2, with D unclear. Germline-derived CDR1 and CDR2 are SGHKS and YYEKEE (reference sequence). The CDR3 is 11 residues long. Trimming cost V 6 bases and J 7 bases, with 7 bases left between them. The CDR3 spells CASTPGGELFF. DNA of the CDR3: TGTGCCAGCACCCCCGGCGGGGAGCTGTTTTTT.

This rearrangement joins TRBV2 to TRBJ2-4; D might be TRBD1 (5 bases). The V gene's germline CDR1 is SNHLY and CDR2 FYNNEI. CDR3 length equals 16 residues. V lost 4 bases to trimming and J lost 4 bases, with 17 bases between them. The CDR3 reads CASSVRVGRGKNIQYF. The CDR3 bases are TGTGCCAGCAGTGTTAGAGTAGGAAGGGGAAAAAACATTCAGTACTTC.

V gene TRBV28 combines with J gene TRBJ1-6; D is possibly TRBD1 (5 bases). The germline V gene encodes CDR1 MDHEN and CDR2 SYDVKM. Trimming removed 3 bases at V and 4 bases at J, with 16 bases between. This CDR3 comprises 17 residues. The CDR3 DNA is TGTGCCAGCAGTTTCCCGACAGAGCCTACTTATAATTCACCCCTCCACTTT. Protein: CASSFPTEPTYNSPLHF.